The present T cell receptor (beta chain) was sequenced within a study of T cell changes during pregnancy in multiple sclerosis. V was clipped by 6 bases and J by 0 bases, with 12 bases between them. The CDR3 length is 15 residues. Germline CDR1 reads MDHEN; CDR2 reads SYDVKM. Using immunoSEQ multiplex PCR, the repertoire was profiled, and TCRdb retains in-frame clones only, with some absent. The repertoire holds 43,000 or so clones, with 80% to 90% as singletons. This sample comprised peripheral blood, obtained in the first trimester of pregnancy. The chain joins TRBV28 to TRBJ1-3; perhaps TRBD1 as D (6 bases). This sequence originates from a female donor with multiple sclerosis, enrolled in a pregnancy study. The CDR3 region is CASSPQGSSGNTIYF. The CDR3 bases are TGTGCCAGCAGCCCACAGGGAAGCTCTGGAAACACCATATATTTT.